This T cell receptor beta chain was sequenced during a study of beta chain features in type 1 diabetes. A few counts support this clone. Its target is not known. The sample contains more than one DNA sequence encoding this CDR3. Germline assignment: CDR1 SGHRS and CDR2 YFSETQ. The junction had 1 base not matched to a gene; V was cut back by 2 bases and J by 2 bases. This CDR3 region has 15 residues. The sequenced template was cDNA made from the entire isolated RNA. Generated by immunoSEQ multiplex PCR, the TCRdb table keeps only in-frame clones and is missing some. The sample has hundreds of thousands of clones; around an eighth are singletons. General study points: TCRB CDR3s were moderately but significantly shorter in Type 1 diabetes patients in all four CD4+ subsets.

The sample was naive CD4+ T cells from blood. This TCR derives from a man younger than 35 with type 1 diabetes. The chain joins TRBV5-1 to TRBJ2-1; 10 bases are shared with TRBD2. CDR3 nucleotides: TGCGCCAGCAGCTTCACTAGCGGGACCTACAATGAGCAGTTCTTC. Its protein is CASSFTSGTYNEQFF.